This T cell receptor beta chain was captured in a study of blood T cell repertoires in COVID-19. In the study overall: Material from acute and convalescent COVID-19 was sourced from the United States, Italy and Spain. T cells, B-cell-depleted T cells, or PBMCs provided the cDNA or gDNA that served as material.

V was clipped by 1 base and J by 0 bases, with 9 bases between them. The germline V gene encodes CDR1 MNHEY and CDR2 SMNVEV (reference sequence). The CDR3 is 15 residues long. The authors' processing: It was from reference gene primer amplification that nucleated cell counts were estimated. Using immunoSEQ multiplex PCR, the repertoire was profiled, and TCRdb retains in-frame clones only, with some absent. V and J calls plus clone size are reproduced from that table; the DNA served to infer D and trimming. The profile shows about 58,000 clones, about 89% of them singletons. This sequence originates from a woman in her fifties or sixties with active COVID-19. The sample comprised peripheral blood. J is TRBJ1-1 and V is TRBV27; D is undetermined. The CDR3 DNA is TGTGCCAGCAGTTTATTGGGAGGAGTGAACACTGAAGCTTTCTTT. It translates to CASSLLGGVNTEAFF.